Listed below are T cell receptor beta chains from one sample, sequenced in a study of cytomegalovirus exposure and HLA in healthy donors. TCRdb's copy holds only in-frame clones and misses some; the assay was immunoSEQ multiplex PCR. The repertoire includes about 62,000 clones, around 87% of them detected once, and about 1.5% sits in the top ten. Material: PBMCs. The receptors were gathered from a man aged 18-30 years in good health and CMV-seronegative. CDR3s leave out the opening cysteine and the closing phenylalanine or tryptophan.

v_gene	j_gene	CDR3aa
TRBV20-1	TRBJ1-1	SASRVTEAF
TRBV6-1	TRBJ1-2	ASSSPRTGGGYT
TRBV7-9	TRBJ2-7	ASRDRASYEQY
TRBV7-8	TRBJ2-5	ASSLVGSGVFQETQY
TRBV5-1	TRBJ1-1	ASSSTGGGTEAF
TRBV28	TRBJ1-1	ASRYDRATSNTEAF
TRBV28	TRBJ1-2	ASSPGVGYGYT
TRBV28	TRBJ2-7	ASTGFSSYEQY
TRBV4-1	TRBJ2-7	ASSQAGGLLEQY
TRBV2	TRBJ1-1	ASRLNTEAF
TRBV7-9	TRBJ2-3	ARLRAYRTDTQY
TRBV7-6	TRBJ1-6	ASSLEPNSPLH
TRBV7-9	TRBJ2-1	ASTDGGGANNEQF
TRBV5-4	TRBJ2-7	ASSWGQGEQY
TRBV19	TRBJ2-5	ASKGSRLAEY
TRBV5-1	TRBJ1-2	ASSLGSRGNYGYT
TRBV11-3	TRBJ2-7	ASSSRTSGSGEQY
TRBV2	TRBJ2-7	ASRSGTSGVPFYEQY
TRBV28	TRBJ2-1	ASSPDGSSYNEQF
TRBV28	TRBJ1-5	ASSPPPDQPQH
TRBV5-6	TRBJ2-7	ASSLHSSSYEQY
TRBV10-3	TRBJ1-1	AIPTGGWNTEAF
TRBV6-9	TRBJ1-2	ASTADGHGYYGYT
TRBV14	TRBJ2-6	ACGGPGANVLT
TRBV28	TRBJ1-1	ASRRGSVNTEAF